One and the same sample provided the 15 T cell receptor beta chains below, sequenced in a study of identical twins. TCRdb re-called the 5' RACE reads with MiXCR, one entry per CDR3 protein. The table includes 700,000 or so distinct CDR3 sequences, under 9% detected once. The sample was also linked to a second study, of yellow fever vaccine responses in identical twins.

Specimen: PBMCs. The receptor set was obtained from a woman aged 18-30 years in good health.

V and J are TRBV7-4 and TRBJ2-7; D gene ambiguous. Germline CDR1 and CDR2: SGHVT and SQSDAQ. This CDR3 comprises 10 residues. The ends were cut back, 2 bases at V and 5 bases at J, with 1 base in the middle. For the CDR3, the DNA is TGTGCCAGCAGCTTACACGAGCAGTACTTC. It translates to CASSLHEQYF. The variable domain in full, completed from reference TRBV7-4 and TRBJ2-7, reads GAGVSQSPRYKVAKRGRDVALRCDSISGHVTLYWYRQTLGQGSEVLTYSQSDAQRDKSGRPSGRFSAERPERSVSTLKIQRTEQGDSAVYLCASSLHEQYFGPGTRLTVT.

The chain combines TRBV6-5 with TRBJ2-1; 11 bases are a match to TRBD2. V gave up 2 bases and J gave up 9 bases; unmatched junction bases: 6. This CDR3 spans 15 amino acids. Germline CDR1 is MNHEY and CDR2 is SVGAGI. The CDR3 reads CASSYRTSGRIEQFF. As DNA, the CDR3 is TGTGCCAGCAGTTACCGAACTAGCGGGAGAATTGAGCAGTTCTTC.

This clonotype was counted ten times or more. The CDR3 reads CASSLGQGTSEQFF. The CDR3 DNA reads TGCGCCAGCAGCTTGGGGCAGGGGACAAGTGAGCAGTTCTTC. The V gene is TRBV5-1, the J gene TRBJ2-1, with D possibly being TRBD1 (6 bases). There are 14 residues in the CDR3. Trimming took off 0 bases at V and 9 bases at J, with 13 bases between the two ends. Germline CDR1 SGHRS, CDR2 YFSETQ.

In its sample, this clonotype was seen many times. The chain links TRBV29-1 to TRBJ2-7, with 7 bases fitting TRBD1. The ends lost 6 bases at V and 6 bases at J; junction bases unmatched: 8. CDR3 length: 12 amino acids. From germline, CDR1 is SQVTM and CDR2 ANQGSEA. CDR3 DNA sequence: TGCAGCGTCGACAGGGCGGTGGGCGAGCAGTACTTC. It codes for CSVDRAVGEQYF.

The chain combines TRBV20-1 with TRBJ2-3; a weak D match, TRBD2 (6 bases). The CDR3 is 16 residues long. V lost 0 bases, J lost 6 bases, and 19 bases lay in between. CDR1 DFQATT and CDR2 SNEGSKA come from the germline V gene (reference sequence). This chain's CDR3 is CSARDEGSGFPDTQYF. The CDR3 region has the DNA TGCAGTGCTAGAGATGAGGGAAGCGGGTTCCCCGATACGCAGTATTTT.

The rearrangement links TRBV6-2 or TRBV6-3 to TRBJ2-1; 7 bases are shared with TRBD2. V shed 8 bases, J shed 0 bases, and the junction held 7 bases outside the gene matches. CDR1 MNHEY and CDR2 SVGEGT come from the germline V gene. The CDR3 is made up of 15 amino acids. The CDR3 region has the DNA TGTGCCAGCCACCTCGGGGGGAGCTCCTACAATGAGCAGTTCTTC. Amino acids: CASHLGGSSYNEQFF.

This clonotype was counted between two and nine times. This rearrangement joins TRBV7-9 to TRBJ2-7; 8 nucleotides line up with TRBD1. J lost 7 bases, V lost 5 bases, and 13 bases had no gene match. Germline lookup yields CDR1 SEHNR and CDR2 FQNEAQ (reference sequence). The CDR3 is 15 residues long. CDR3 nucleotides: TGTGCCAGCAGCCCCATGGCAGGGGGCCTCGGGGAGCAGTACTTC. Translating it yields CASSPMAGGLGEQYF. The whole variable domain, filled in from reference TRBV7-9 and TRBJ2-7, reads DTGVSQNPRHKITKRGQNVTFRCDPISEHNRLYWYRQTLGQGPEFLTYFQNEAQLEKSRLLSDRFSAERPKGSFSTLEIQRTEQGDSAMYLCASSPMAGGLGEQYFGPGTRLTVT.

This clonotype has a handful of counts. V usage is TRBV10-3 and J usage is TRBJ1-3; no clear D gene. The CDR3 length is 11 residues. V lost 6 bases to trimming and J lost 10 bases, with 10 bases between them. Germline CDR1 reads ENHRY; CDR2 reads SYGVKD. The CDR3 here is CAIRSNATIYF. The DNA of the CDR3 is TGTGCCATCAGGTCCAACGCGACCATATATTTT.

The genes are TRBV6-2 or TRBV6-3 and TRBJ2-7, with 14 bases that match TRBD2. The germline gives CDR1 MNHEY, CDR2 SVGEGT. The CDR3 sequence is 14 residues long. Trimming cost V 6 bases and J 5 bases; bases outside gene matches: 3. The CDR3, as DNA: TGTGCCAGCAGCGGACTAGCGGGAGGAAACGAGCAGTACTTC. Translating gives CASSGLAGGNEQYF.

This clonotype was found a few times. The chain recombines TRBV3-1 with TRBJ2-3, with D possibly being TRBD2 (5 bases). From germline, CDR1 is LGHDT and CDR2 YNNKEL (reference sequence). V was clipped by 4 bases and J by 7 bases, with 12 bases between them. The length of the CDR3 is 13 residues. The CDR3 reads CASSRFGGYTQYF. CDR3 in DNA: TGTGCCAGCAGCCGGTTCGGAGGTTATACGCAGTATTTT.

This clonotype has ten or more counts. V gene TRBV6-5 combines with J gene TRBJ2-3, with D tentatively TRBD2 (5 bases). V was cut by 1 base and J by 1 base, with 6 bases left in between. Germline values: CDR1 MNHEY, CDR2 SVGAGI. The CDR3 has 14 amino acids. The CDR3 loop reads CASSYYGGTDTQYF. The CDR3 nucleotides are TGTGCCAGCAGTTACTACGGGGGCACAGATACGCAGTATTTT.

With respect to this clonotype: A clone one base away is much larger, so this may be a read error. The chain is built from TRBV5-1 and TRBJ2-1, with a possible D match to TRBD2 (5 bases). V was shortened by 0 bases and J by 14 bases, with 12 bases between the two germline ends. The CDR3 contains 12 residues. Germline CDR1 is SGHRS and CDR2 is YFSETQ. This CDR3 is CASSLDGDKKFF. CDR3 bases: TGCGCCAGCAGCTTGGACGGGGATAAGAAGTTCTTC.

This clonotype has just a few counts. The V and J genes are TRBV4-1 and TRBJ2-7, with TRBD1 matching over 7 bases. The trim removed 2 bases at V and 7 bases at J, leaving 23 bases unmatched. Germline V gene data show CDR1 as MGHRA and CDR2 as YSYEKL. The CDR3 extends over 19 amino acids. The CDR3 nucleotides are TGCGCCAGCAGCCAACAACTCATAACAGGGGATGGAACCCCTAGGGAGCAGTACTTC. Translating gives CASSQQLITGDGTPREQYF.

This clonotype was counted only a few times. The chain links TRBV5-1 to TRBJ2-5; 12 bases align to TRBD2. The CDR3 is 16 amino acids. Trimming removed 1 base from V and 4 bases from J; junction bases left unmatched: 5. From germline, CDR1 is SGHRS and CDR2 YFSETQ. CDR3 sequence reads: CASSLQLAGGGETQYF. CDR3 DNA sequence: TGCGCCAGCAGCTTGCAACTAGCGGGGGGAGGAGAGACCCAGTACTTC.

This clonotype was recorded once. This rearrangement joins TRBV6-5 to TRBJ2-7, with 10 bases identical to TRBD2. This CDR3 contains 15 residues. Germline lookup yields CDR1 MNHEY and CDR2 SVGAGI. V was clipped by 2 bases and J by 8 bases; unmatched bases: 9. CDR3 sequence (DNA): TGTGCCAGCAGTTACGGGACTAGCGCCTCTACGCAGCAGTACTTC. Residues: CASSYGTSASTQQYF.